The 18 T cell receptor beta chains in this list originate from one sample, sequenced in a study of cytomegalovirus exposure and HLA in healthy donors. The PCR employed 60 Vbeta primers together with 13 Jbeta primers. Libraries were prepared by immunoSEQ multiplex PCR; TCRdb keeps only in-frame clonotypes and omits some of them. The sample consists of approximately 180,000 clones, roughly 87% of them appearing once. Material: PBMCs. These receptor sequences come from a girl less than two years old in good health and CMV-seronegative.

The chain combines TRBV7-9 with TRBJ2-3; possibly TRBD1 for D (5 bases). V was pared by 5 bases and J by 0 bases, with 15 bases between. Germline V gene sequence: CDR1 SEHNR, CDR2 FQNEAQ (reference sequence). The CDR3 is 16 amino acids. CDR3 coding DNA: TGTGCCAGCAGCCCAGACCCGACAGCTAGCACAGATACGCAGTATTTT. It translates to CASSPDPTASTDTQYF.

The chain employs TRBV4-1 and TRBJ2-2, with TRBD2 matching over 9 bases. Looked up from germline, CDR1 is MGHRA and CDR2 is YSYEKL. The V segment lost 1 base and the J segment 1 base; nucleotides outside the gene matches: 7. CDR3 size: 18 residues. CDR3 in DNA: TGCGCCAGCAGCCAAGGGGTCTTGCGGGGGGGGAACACCGGGGAGCTGTTTTTT. It translates to CASSQGVLRGGNTGELFF.

CDR3 amino acids: CASSPPGAPEAFF. CDR3 DNA: TGTGCCAGCTCACCTCCGGGAGCTCCCGAAGCTTTCTTT. The chain has TRBV6-6 and TRBJ1-1; no reliable D call. The germline V gene has CDR1 MNHNY and CDR2 SVGAGI (reference sequence). There are 13 residues in the CDR3. Trimming took off 8 bases at V and 8 bases at J, with 18 bases between the two ends.

The genes are TRBV30 and TRBJ1-1; D perhaps matches TRBD1 (6 bases). The ends were cut back, 2 bases at V and 3 bases at J, with 16 bases in the middle. Germline lookup yields CDR1 GTSNPN and CDR2 SVGIG (reference sequence). The CDR3 loop spans 15 amino acids. CDR3 protein: CAWSLRTDLDTEAFF. CDR3 coding DNA: TGTGCCTGGAGTTTAAGGACAGACTTAGACACTGAAGCTTTCTTT. The entire variable domain, with the rest obtained from reference TRBV30 and TRBJ1-1, is as follows: SQTIHQWPATLVQPVGSPLSLECTVEGTSNPNLYWYRQAAGRGLQLLFYSVGIGQISSEVPQNLSASRPQDRQFILSSKKLLLSDSGFYLCAWSLRTDLDTEAFFGQGTRLTVV.

The chain joins TRBV19 to TRBJ1-3; D gene ambiguous. V gave up 1 base and J gave up 6 bases, with 10 bases separating them. The CDR3 sequence is 14 residues long. The germline gives CDR1 LNHDA, CDR2 SQIVND (reference sequence). The CDR3 nucleotides read TGTGCCAGTAGTATAGGACAAATTCAAAACACCATATATTTT. This codes for CASSIGQIQNTIYF.

The chain uses TRBV18 and TRBJ2-3; no firm D call. V dropped 2 bases and J dropped 3 bases, with 12 bases sitting between them. The length of the CDR3 is 15 residues. CDR1 is KGHSH, CDR2 LQKENI, per germline. CDR3 bases: TGTGCCAGCTCACCATATACGGCTAGTACAGATACGCAGTATTTT. As protein: CASSPYTASTDTQYF.

This chain connects TRBV5-1 to TRBJ2-3, with 9 positions matching TRBD1. The CDR3 covers 14 residues. With 4 bases clipped from V and 4 bases from J, the junction kept 4 bases outside the gene matches. From germline, CDR1 is SGHRS and CDR2 YFSETQ. For the CDR3, the DNA is TGCGCCAGCAGCCTGACAGGGGGTGCAGATACGCAGTATTTT. Translating gives CASSLTGGADTQYF.

The rearrangement joins TRBV4-2 to TRBJ2-1; 9 bases are a match to TRBD2. V shed 0 bases, J shed 9 bases, and the junction held 6 bases outside the gene matches. The CDR3 runs to 15 residues. Germline lookup yields CDR1 LGHNA and CDR2 YNFKEQ. CDR3 bases: TGTGCCAGCAGCCAAGAGAGCGCTAGCGGGACTGAGCAGTTCTTC. This translates into CASSQESASGTEQFF.

V is TRBV5-1 and J is TRBJ2-1, with a weak D call TRBD2 (5 bases). CDR3 length: 15 residues. Germline-derived CDR1 and CDR2 are SGHRS and YFSETQ. V lost 2 bases and J 4 bases, leaving 13 bases between the germline ends. The CDR3 DNA sequence: TGCGCCAGCAGCTTAGCCGGACGGGGATACAATGAGCAGTTCTTC. Amino acids: CASSLAGRGYNEQFF.

This clone was recorded once. The chain combines TRBV7-9 with TRBJ1-6; tentative D call: TRBD1 (5 bases). Germline CDR1 reads SEHNR; CDR2 reads FQNEAQ (reference sequence). CDR3 length: 13 amino acids. V lost 4 bases and J 10 bases, leaving 11 bases between the germline ends. The DNA of the CDR3 is TGTGCCAGCAGCTCCGGGGGGGACTCACCCCTCCACTTT. Translated: CASSSGGDSPLHF.

The chain employs TRBV7-8 and TRBJ2-3; D uncertain. The CDR3 runs to 16 residues. Trimming took 4 bases from V and 0 from J, leaving 14 bases between them. Per germline, CDR1 SGHVS and CDR2 FQNEAQ. The CDR3 DNA sequence: TGTGCCAGCAGCTCTGGTCCGGGTTCTAGCACAGATACGCAGTATTTT. Protein sequence: CASSSGPGSSTDTQYF.

This clone was found once. The CDR3 sequence: CSTQWDSNSYNEQFF. CDR3 in DNA: TGCAGTACCCAATGGGACTCCAACTCCTACAATGAGCAGTTCTTC. This sequence joins TRBV29-1 and TRBJ2-1; tentative D call: TRBD2 (6 bases). This CDR3 is 15 amino acids long. Germline V gene sequence: CDR1 SQVTM, CDR2 ANQGSEA.

The chain recombines TRBV11-2 with TRBJ2-7, with 9 nucleotides matching TRBD2. CDR1 is SGHAT and CDR2 is FQNNGV in the germline V gene. The CDR3 runs to 15 residues. V lost 5 bases, J lost 2 bases, and 7 bases stayed unmatched. The CDR3 nucleotides are TGTGCCAGCAGCCATAGCGGGGGAATCCCCTACGAGCAGTACTTC. Its translation is CASSHSGGIPYEQYF.

V usage is TRBV6-5 and J usage is TRBJ2-3; 9 bases fit TRBD1. With 4 bases clipped from V and 4 bases from J, the junction kept 6 bases outside the gene matches. Germline assignment: CDR1 MNHEY and CDR2 SVGAGI. This CDR3 comprises 15 residues. The CDR3 region has the DNA TGTGCCAGCAGTTTCAACAGGGGGCAACCAGATACGCAGTATTTT. It encodes CASSFNRGQPDTQYF.

This chain connects TRBV7-3 to TRBJ2-1; weak D call: TRBD1 (6 bases). The CDR3 covers 13 residues. The germline V and J ends were trimmed by 5 bases and 9 bases, with 14 bases remaining between them. In germline, CDR1 is SGHTA, CDR2 FQGTGA. The CDR3 coding sequence is TGTGCCAGCAGCCCCCAACAGGGTGCTGAGCAGTTCTTC. Residues: CASSPQQGAEQFF.

The rearrangement uses TRBV9 and TRBJ2-3; D ambiguous. Germline V gives CDR1 SGDLS, CDR2 YYNGEE. The ends were cut back, 4 bases at V and 3 bases at J, with 12 bases in the middle. This CDR3 region has 14 residues. The CDR3 loop reads CASSSSAGTDTQYF. The CDR3 nucleotides are TGTGCCAGCAGCTCAAGCGCTGGAACAGATACGCAGTATTTT.

In nucleotides, the CDR3 is TGTGCCAGCACCCGGGCGGAGGGTAGAGAGACCCAGTACTTC. This translates into CASTRAEGRETQYF. The rearrangement uses TRBV14 and TRBJ2-5, with TRBD2 as a possible D gene (6 bases). The germline CDR1 and CDR2 sequences are SGHDN and FVKESK. Trimming cost V 7 bases and J 4 bases, with 16 bases left between them. CDR3 length: 14 residues.

The V gene is TRBV6-1, the J gene TRBJ2-7; tentative D call: TRBD1 (6 bases). Looked up from germline, CDR1 is MNHNS and CDR2 is SASEGT. The CDR3 runs to 13 residues. V was trimmed by 6 bases and J by 3 bases, leaving 12 bases between them. DNA for the CDR3: TGTGCCAGCAGACGGACAGCCAACTACGAGCAGTACTTC. Translating it yields CASRRTANYEQYF.